Given below is one T cell receptor (beta chain) in context. These data come from a study of response to subunit inactivated influenza vaccine. Germline V gene lookup returns CDR1 GTSNPN and CDR2 SVGIG (reference sequence). CDR3 length: 15 amino acids. The V segment lost 8 bases and the J segment 3 bases; nucleotides outside the gene matches: 12. TCRdb re-derived calls from the RT-PCR reads in MiXCR, one entry per CDR3 protein. The data show more than 450,000 distinct CDR3 sequences, approximately 7.6% seen once. The chain couples TRBV30 to TRBJ2-2; 7 nucleotides agree with TRBD1. The input for sequencing was PBMCs from blood, taken 23 months after vaccination. The TCR comes from a man between 45 and 75 years old who received an inactivated influenza vaccine. CDR3 DNA sequence: TGTGCCGGGAAACCAGGGGGTCTGTACACCGGGGAGCTGTTTTTT. Translating it yields CAGKPGGLYTGELFF.